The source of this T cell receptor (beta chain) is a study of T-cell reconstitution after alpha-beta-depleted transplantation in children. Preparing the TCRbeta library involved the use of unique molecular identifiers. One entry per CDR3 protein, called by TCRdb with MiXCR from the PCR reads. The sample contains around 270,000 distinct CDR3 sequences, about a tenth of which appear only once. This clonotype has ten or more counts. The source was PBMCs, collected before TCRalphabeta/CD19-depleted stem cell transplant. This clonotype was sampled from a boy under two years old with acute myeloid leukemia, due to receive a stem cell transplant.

CDR3 sequence reads: CASIGWDTQYF. CDR3 sequence (DNA): TGTGCCAGCATCGGATGGGATACGCAGTATTTT. V and J are TRBV27 and TRBJ2-3; no reliable D call. CDR1 and CDR2 (germline): MNHEY, SMNVEV (reference sequence). The CDR3 extends over 11 amino acids. V shed 7 bases and J shed 6 bases, with 8 bases lying between them.